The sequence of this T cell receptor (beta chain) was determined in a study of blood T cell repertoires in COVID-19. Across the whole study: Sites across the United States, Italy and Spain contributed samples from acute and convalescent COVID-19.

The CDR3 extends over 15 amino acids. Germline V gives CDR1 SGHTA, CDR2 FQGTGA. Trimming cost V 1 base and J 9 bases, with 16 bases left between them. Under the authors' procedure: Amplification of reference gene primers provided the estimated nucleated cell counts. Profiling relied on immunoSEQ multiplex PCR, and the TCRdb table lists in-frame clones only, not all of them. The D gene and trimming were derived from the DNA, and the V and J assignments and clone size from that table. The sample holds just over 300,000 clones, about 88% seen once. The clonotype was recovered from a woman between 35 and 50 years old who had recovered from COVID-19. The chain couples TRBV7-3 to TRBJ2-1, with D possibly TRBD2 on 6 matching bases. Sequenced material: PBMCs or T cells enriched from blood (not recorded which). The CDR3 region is CASSLNGGDQGEQFF. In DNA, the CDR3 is TGTGCCAGCAGCTTAAACGGCGGGGACCAGGGTGAGCAGTTCTTC.